These 28 T cell receptor beta chains were sequenced from one sample in a study of shared clonotypes between healthy human individuals. The method was immunoSEQ multiplex PCR; TCRdb's version includes in-frame clones alone and lacks a portion of them. The sample has 2 million to 3 million clones; 90% to 95% are singletons. Sample: naive CD4+ T cells sorted from blood. Subset described: CD45RA+ positively selected. These receptors came from a man aged 18 to 35 in good health.

This chain uses TRBV5-1 with TRBJ2-2; D uncertain. The CDR3 length is 14 residues. V lost 7 bases to trimming and J lost 7 bases, with 17 bases between them. The germline gives CDR1 SGHRS, CDR2 YFSETQ. Here the CDR3 DNA reads TGCGCCAGCTGCGACCCGACTTTTTTCGGGGAGCTGTTTTTT. This encodes CASCDPTFFGELFF.

The chain combines TRBV2 with TRBJ2-3; 8 nucleotides align to TRBD2. J lost 2 bases, V lost 8 bases, and 15 bases had no gene match. The CDR3 has 17 amino acids. Germline V gene lookup returns CDR1 SNHLY and CDR2 FYNNEI. This CDR3 is CASQVDSLAGSTDTQYF. The CDR3 DNA follows: TGTGCCAGCCAGGTGGATAGCCTAGCGGGTTCCACAGATACGCAGTATTTT.

The chain carries TRBV27 and TRBJ2-6; 7 bases match TRBD1. Looked up from germline, CDR1 is MNHEY and CDR2 is SMNVEV (reference sequence). The CDR3 has 17 residues. V shed 6 bases, J shed 0 bases, and the junction held 8 bases outside the gene matches. The CDR3 here is CASRTGYLVSGANVLTF. The DNA of the CDR3 is TGTGCCAGCAGGACAGGGTACCTCGTCTCTGGGGCCAACGTCCTGACTTTC.

CDR3 amino acids: CASSLPGSTYNEQFF. In DNA form, the CDR3 reads TGTGCCAGCAGCTTACCGGGCTCCACCTACAATGAGCAGTTCTTC. This chain links TRBV7-3 with TRBJ2-1; no definite D call. This CDR3 has 15 residues. CDR1 and CDR2 (germline): SGHTA, FQGTGA. The ends were cut back, 2 bases at V and 2 bases at J, with 10 bases in the middle.

The J gene is TRBJ2-6, the V gene TRBV7-9; 15 bases are a match to TRBD2. This CDR3 is 19 amino acids long. CDR1 and CDR2 (germline): SEHNR, FQNEAQ (reference sequence). V was pared by 5 bases and J by 1 base, with 6 bases of the junction left unmatched. The CDR3 loop is CASSPGLAGGPSGANVLTF. CDR3 DNA: TGTGCCAGCAGCCCCGGACTAGCGGGAGGGCCGTCTGGGGCCAACGTCCTGACTTTC.

The chain has TRBV5-4 and TRBJ1-2, with a tentative D call TRBD1 (5 bases). The V gene lost 4 bases and the J gene lost 2 bases, with 12 bases spanning the gap. The germline V gene has CDR1 SGHNT and CDR2 YYREEE (reference sequence). The CDR3 runs 14 residues. This chain's CDR3 is CASSPGPLNYGYTF. In nucleotides, the CDR3 is TGTGCCAGCAGCCCGGGACCGTTGAACTATGGCTACACCTTC.

The chain uses TRBV7-9 and TRBJ1-2; D is unclear. The CDR3 runs to 15 residues. The germline gives CDR1 SEHNR, CDR2 FQNEAQ (reference sequence). Between the trimmed V and J ends, which lost 4 bases and 4 bases, there was a span of 16 bases. The CDR3 DNA reads TGTGCCAGCAGCTCCCTGAGTGGATACGCCTATGGCTACACCTTC. Translated, it gives CASSSLSGYAYGYTF.

With respect to this clone: Other DNA variants within this sample encode the same CDR3. The chain recombines TRBV29-1 with TRBJ1-1; no definite D call. The CDR3 contains 13 residues. Trimming took 1 base from V and 0 from J, leaving 6 bases between them. CDR1 is SQVTM, CDR2 ANQGSEA, per germline. CDR3 sequence reads: CSVEGSLNTEAFF. CDR3 DNA sequence: TGCAGCGTTGAAGGCAGCTTGAACACTGAAGCTTTCTTT.

The chain combines TRBV4-3 with TRBJ2-7; 8 nucleotides agree with TRBD1. The CDR3 is 14 amino acids. Germline V gene sequence: CDR1 LGHNA, CDR2 YSLEER. Trimming removed 4 bases from V and 5 bases from J; junction bases left unmatched: 7. The CDR3: CASSRDRGTHEQYF. The CDR3 bases are TGCGCCAGCAGCCGAGACAGGGGAACCCACGAGCAGTACTTC.

The chain employs TRBV5-8 and TRBJ1-2, with no clear D. Germline CDR1 reads SGHTS; CDR2 reads YDEGEE. There are 16 residues in the CDR3. Trimming removed 2 bases at V and 0 bases at J, with 14 bases between. The CDR3 loop is CASSLEFRGSNYGYTF. The CDR3 nucleotides are TGTGCCAGCAGCTTAGAATTCCGGGGTTCTAACTATGGCTACACCTTC. The full variable domain, its missing parts supplied by reference TRBV5-8 and TRBJ1-2, is EAGVTQSPTHLIKTRGQQATLRCSPISGHTSVYWYQQALGLGLQFLLWYDEGEERNRGNFPPRFSGRQFPNYSSELNVNALELEDSALYLCASSLEFRGSNYGYTFGSGTRLTVV.

CDR3 in amino acids: CASSLPGTSGANVLTF. As DNA, the CDR3 is TGCGCCAGCAGCTTGCCCGGGACATCTGGGGCCAACGTCCTGACTTTC. This chain uses TRBV5-1 with TRBJ2-6, with D maybe TRBD1 (6 bases). V lost 1 base, J lost 1 base, and 9 bases lay in between. The germline CDR1 and CDR2 sequences are SGHRS and YFSETQ. There are 16 residues in the CDR3.

The rearrangement joins TRBV15 to TRBJ1-1; maybe TRBD1 (5 bases). CDR1 LNHNV and CDR2 YYDKDF come from the germline V gene (reference sequence). The CDR3 is made up of 15 amino acids. V dropped 1 base and J dropped 0 bases, with 9 bases sitting between them. As DNA, the CDR3 is TGTGCCACCAGCAGAGCACGGGGGGTGAACACTGAAGCTTTCTTT. Its translation: CATSRARGVNTEAFF. The variable domain in full, with the rest retrieved from reference TRBV15 and TRBJ1-1, is DAMVIQNPRYQVTQFGKPVTLSCSQTLNHNVMYWYQQKSSQAPKLLFHYYDKDFNNEADTPDNFQSRRPNTSFCFLDIRSPGLGDTAMYLCATSRARGVNTEAFFGQGTRLTVV.

The chain employs TRBV5-1 and TRBJ2-6, with a possible D match to TRBD1 (6 bases). This CDR3 has 17 amino acids. The V gene lost 2 bases and the J gene lost 0 bases, with 12 bases spanning the gap. The germline CDR1 and CDR2 sequences are SGHRS and YFSETQ. The CDR3 nucleotides are TGCGCCAGCAGCTTTAGGGGGACCAGCTCTGGGGCCAACGTCCTGACTTTC. Protein: CASSFRGTSSGANVLTF.

The chain recombines TRBV9 with TRBJ1-3; tentatively, D is TRBD1 (5 bases). V was trimmed by 0 bases and J by 0 bases, leaving 13 bases between them. The germline V gene encodes CDR1 SGDLS and CDR2 YYNGEE. The CDR3 is 17 residues long. The CDR3 here is CASSVASGAISGNTIYF. The CDR3 region has the DNA TGTGCCAGCAGCGTAGCTTCCGGGGCGATCTCTGGAAACACCATATATTTT.

In this sample, this clone turned up a few times. The J gene is TRBJ1-5, the V gene TRBV11-2; 11 bases agree with TRBD1. Germline V gene sequence: CDR1 SGHAT, CDR2 FQNNGV. The ends lost 3 bases at V and 6 bases at J; junction bases unmatched: 4. This CDR3 comprises 15 residues. This CDR3 is CASSLGGTGGQPQHF. CDR3 sequence (DNA): TGTGCCAGCAGCTTGGGCGGGACAGGGGGTCAGCCCCAGCATTTT.

The chain has TRBV19 and TRBJ2-7, with 8 bases identical to TRBD1. The CDR3 extends over 14 amino acids. Trimming at V came to 4 bases and at J to 4 bases, leaving 6 bases not matched to a gene. From germline, CDR1 is LNHDA and CDR2 SQIVND (reference sequence). CDR3 region: CASSNGQGRYEQYF. CDR3 bases: TGTGCCAGTAGTAATGGACAGGGCCGGTACGAGCAGTACTTC.

On this clone: Other DNA variants within this sample encode the same CDR3. The gene calls are TRBV7-9 and TRBJ1-4, with D perhaps matching TRBD1 (6 bases). Germline CDR1 reads SEHNR; CDR2 reads FQNEAQ (reference sequence). The CDR3 totals 14 residues. Trimming cost V 1 base and J 5 bases, with 8 bases left between them. CDR3 DNA sequence: TGTGCCAGCAGCTTAGGGCAGGGGAATGAAAAACTGTTTTTT. Translated: CASSLGQGNEKLFF.

The CDR3 protein is CASGTSSTGELFF. The CDR3 DNA sequence: TGTGCCAGCGGGACTAGCTCCACCGGGGAGCTGTTTTTT. This chain links TRBV10-3 with TRBJ2-2, with 9 bases aligning to TRBD2. Per the germline V gene, CDR1 is ENHRY and CDR2 is SYGVKD. CDR3 length: 13 residues. V was clipped by 10 bases and J by 4 bases; unmatched bases: 4.

The genes are TRBV2 and TRBJ2-7, with TRBD1 as a possible D gene (6 bases). The V end was cut by 7 bases, the J end by 5 bases, with 18 bases between. This CDR3 has 14 residues. The germline V gene has CDR1 SNHLY and CDR2 FYNNEI. The DNA for the CDR3 is TGTGCCAGCACGGTGGAGCAGGGGAACCACGAGCAGTACTTC. As protein: CASTVEQGNHEQYF.

CDR3 sequence: CASSQDRALRGTNTGELFF. In DNA form, the CDR3 reads TGCGCCAGCAGCCAAGATCGGGCACTCCGGGGGACGAACACCGGGGAGCTGTTTTTT. The chain has TRBV4-3 and TRBJ2-2, with a possible D match to TRBD2 (6 bases). The V gene lost 0 bases and the J gene lost 0 bases, with 17 bases spanning the gap. The CDR3 runs 19 residues. Germline lookup yields CDR1 LGHNA and CDR2 YSLEER.

The J gene is TRBJ2-3, the V gene TRBV5-1; 13 nucleotides agree with TRBD2. There are 16 residues in the CDR3. Germline trimming cut 4 bases from V and 5 bases from J; bases unmatched to any gene: 7. Germline loops: CDR1 SGHRS, CDR2 YFSETQ. The CDR3 DNA reads TGCGCCAGCAGCCTAGAACTAGCGGGAGGGTTAGATACGCAGTATTTT. Translation gives CASSLELAGGLDTQYF.

This clone appeared a single time. The gene calls are TRBV18 and TRBJ1-1; 10 nucleotides align to TRBD1. This CDR3 has 18 residues. The trim removed 5 bases at V and 4 bases at J, leaving 16 bases unmatched. Germline loops: CDR1 KGHSH, CDR2 LQKENI. CDR3 sequence (DNA): TGTGCCAGCTCAGGCCCACCAAGGACAGGGGGTGTCGGCACTGAAGCTTTCTTT. Protein sequence: CASSGPPRTGGVGTEAFF.

On this clone itself: One junction end disagrees with the germline gene, perhaps due to a read error. CDR3 in amino acids: CASSLWGGTDTQYF. In DNA form, the CDR3 reads TGCGCCAGCAGCTTGTGGGGGGGCACGGATACGCAGTATTTT. The V gene is TRBV5-1, the J gene TRBJ2-3; maybe TRBD2 (7 bases). The CDR3 contains 14 residues. CDR1 and CDR2 from the germline V gene are SGHRS and YFSETQ. Full variable domain (missing parts from reference TRBV5-1 and TRBJ2-3): KAGVTQTPRYLIKTRGQQVTLSCSPISGHRSVSWYQQTPGQGLQFLFEYFSETQRNKGNFPGRFSGRQFSNSRSEMNVSTLELGDSALYLCASSLWGGTDTQYFGPGTRLTVL.

V is TRBV18 and J is TRBJ2-1; 7 bases fit TRBD1. Germline assignment: CDR1 KGHSH and CDR2 LQKENI. The CDR3 has 14 amino acids. With V trimmed by 6 bases and J by 3 bases, 5 bases remained unmatched. The CDR3 DNA reads as TGTGCCAGCTCCCCGGGACAGATCTACAATGAGCAGTTCTTC. This translates into CASSPGQIYNEQFF. Using reference TRBV18 and TRBJ2-1 for the parts outside the CDR3, the full variable domain is NAGVMQNPRHLVRRRGQEARLRCSPMKGHSHVYWYRQLPEEGLKFMVYLQKENIIDESGMPKERFSAEFPKEGPSILRIQQVVRGDSAAYFCASSPGQIYNEQFFGPGTRLTVL.

The CDR3 nucleotides read TGTGCCAGTAGTTCACTCCCGGGACAGACAGCCTACGAGCAGTACTTC. Residues: CASSSLPGQTAYEQYF. The V and J genes are TRBV19 and TRBJ2-7; 7 bases fit TRBD1. This CDR3 is 16 amino acids long. CDR1 is LNHDA and CDR2 is SQIVND in the germline V gene (reference sequence). The V segment lost 5 bases and the J segment 2 bases; nucleotides outside the gene matches: 12. Based on the CDR3 plus reference TRBV19 and TRBJ2-7, the full variable domain is DGGITQSPKYLFRKEGQNVTLSCEQNLNHDAMYWYRQDPGQGLRLIYYSQIVNDFQKGDIAEGYSVSREKKESFPLTVTSAQKNPTAFYLCASSSLPGQTAYEQYFGPGTRLTVT.

The rearrangement uses TRBV30 and TRBJ1-2; D unresolved. The CDR3 is 11 residues long. Germline V gene lookup returns CDR1 GTSNPN and CDR2 SVGIG (reference sequence). V lost 1 base, J lost 7 bases, and 7 bases lay in between. CDR3 protein: CAWSGQAGYTF. In nucleotides, the CDR3 is TGTGCCTGGAGTGGTCAGGCTGGCTACACCTTC.

Concerning this clone itself: Other DNA variants within this sample encode the same CDR3. V usage is TRBV6-6 and J usage is TRBJ1-2; TRBD1 is a possible D gene (6 bases). The CDR3 contains 12 residues. Trimming pared 2 bases from V and 8 bases from J, leaving 9 bases between. Germline CDR1 and CDR2: MNHNY and SVGAGI (reference sequence). DNA of the CDR3: TGTGCCAGCAGTTACGGGGGCATCGGCTACACCTTC. Amino acids: CASSYGGIGYTF.

This chain joins TRBV6-5 and TRBJ1-1, with D maybe TRBD1 (5 bases). Germline V gives CDR1 MNHEY, CDR2 SVGAGI. This CDR3 is built from 13 residues. Trimming removed 5 bases from V and 1 base from J, with 8 bases in between. In nucleotides, the CDR3 is TGTGCCAGCAGTCACGGACAGAACACTGAAGCTTTCTTT. Protein: CASSHGQNTEAFF.